Listed here are 27 T cell receptor beta chains from one sample, sequenced in a study of cytomegalovirus exposure and HLA in healthy donors. Only in-frame clones appear in the TCRdb table, and some are missing; sequencing was by immunoSEQ multiplex PCR. The sample records around 170,000 clones, 85% being singletons. Sequencing used PBMCs. The origin of the receptors is a man aged 18 to 30 in good health and CMV-seropositive.

CDR3 in DNA: TGTGCCAGCAGCCAGGGAGGGTTGCGCACTGAAGCTTTCTTT. This gives the protein CASSQGGLRTEAFF. V gene TRBV28 combines with J gene TRBJ1-1, with D possibly TRBD1 on 5 matching bases. Deletions cut 6 bases from V and 4 bases from J, with 15 bases between. The CDR3 runs 14 residues. Germline-derived CDR1 and CDR2 are MDHEN and SYDVKM.

The rearrangement uses TRBV6-5 and TRBJ1-2; 12 bases map to TRBD1. Germline CDR1 MNHEY, CDR2 SVGAGI. V trimming: 5 bases; J trimming: 8 bases; junction bases outside the gene matches: 3. The CDR3 has 13 amino acids. CDR3 DNA: TGTGCCAGCAGTAAAGGGACAGGGGGCGGCTACACCTTC. Its protein product is CASSKGTGGGYTF.

The chain joins TRBV7-2 to TRBJ2-7, with TRBD1 as a possible D gene (6 bases). The CDR3 covers 14 residues. Trimming removed 1 base from V and 6 bases from J, with 13 bases in between. The germline V gene has CDR1 SGHTA and CDR2 FQGNSA. As DNA, the CDR3 is TGTGCCAGCAGCTTAGGCCAGGGGCTCTCCGAGCAGTACTTC. The encoded protein is CASSLGQGLSEQYF.

This clone was observed a single time. The chain combines TRBV7-2 with TRBJ1-5; perhaps TRBD1 as D (5 bases). The CDR3 covers 15 residues. V was shortened by 1 base and J by 6 bases, with 13 bases between the two germline ends. Germline lookup yields CDR1 SGHTA and CDR2 FQGNSA. This CDR3 reads CASSLGPIGGQPQHF. Written as DNA, the CDR3 is TGTGCCAGCAGCTTAGGTCCTATCGGGGGTCAGCCCCAGCATTTT. Variable domain in full (rest from reference TRBV7-2 and TRBJ1-5): GAGVSQSPSNKVTEKGKDVELRCDPISGHTALYWYRQSLGQGLEFLIYFQGNSAPDKSGLPSDRFSAERTGGSVSTLTIQRTQQEDSAVYLCASSLGPIGGQPQHFGDGTRLSIL.

The chain is built from TRBV18 and TRBJ1-1, with D possibly matching TRBD1 (5 bases). Germline V gene lookup returns CDR1 KGHSH and CDR2 LQKENI. The CDR3 sequence is 16 residues long. With 3 bases removed from V and 0 bases from J, the gap between germline ends came to 14 bases. CDR3 DNA: TGTGCCAGCTCACCGCGGGGCACGACCATGAACACTGAAGCTTTCTTT. It codes for CASSPRGTTMNTEAFF.

The rearrangement joins TRBV5-1 to TRBJ2-2, with TRBD1 matching over 9 bases. The CDR3 spans 14 residues. With V trimmed by 4 bases and J by 7 bases, 5 bases remained unmatched. CDR1 and CDR2 (germline): SGHRS, YFSETQ. The CDR3 DNA sequence: TGCGCCAGCAGCGGACAGGGGCAGGACGGGGAGCTGTTTTTT. It specifies CASSGQGQDGELFF.

This clone was observed a handful of times. The V and J genes are TRBV7-3 and TRBJ2-2, with D possibly TRBD2 on 5 matching bases. Germline values: CDR1 SGHTA, CDR2 FQGTGA. V was clipped by 8 bases and J by 4 bases, with 14 bases between them. CDR3 length: 14 residues. CDR3 DNA: TGTGCCAGCGCTCCTAGCACCGGCACCGGGGAGCTGTTTTTT. Its translation is CASAPSTGTGELFF.

This chain uses TRBV9 with TRBJ2-3; 14 bases align to TRBD2. There are 21 residues in the CDR3. Germline V lookup: CDR1 SGDLS, CDR2 YYNGEE. V lost 3 bases and J lost 4; bases outside the gene matches: 19. CDR3 sequence reads: CASSDPTGLAGGQEGPDTQYF. CDR3 nucleotides: TGTGCCAGCAGCGACCCGACAGGACTAGCGGGGGGCCAGGAGGGCCCAGATACGCAGTATTTT.

This sequence joins TRBV7-9 and TRBJ1-2; D gene uncertain. The V end was cut by 3 bases, the J end by 4 bases, with 9 bases between. Germline V gene sequence: CDR1 SEHNR, CDR2 FQNEAQ (reference sequence). CDR3 length: 13 amino acids. CDR3 coding DNA: TGTGCCAGCAGCTTCGCCAGTGCCTATGGCTACACCTTC. Amino acids: CASSFASAYGYTF.

This rearrangement joins TRBV19 to TRBJ1-1; a weak D match, TRBD1 (6 bases). Per the germline V gene, CDR1 is LNHDA and CDR2 is SQIVND (reference sequence). The germline V and J ends were trimmed by 2 bases and 4 bases, with 14 bases remaining between them. This CDR3 contains 15 residues. CDR3 residues: CASSIWGPSSTEAFF. The CDR3 DNA sequence: TGTGCCAGTAGTATATGGGGGCCAAGTAGCACTGAAGCTTTCTTT.

V and J are TRBV9 and TRBJ2-1; D ambiguous. Trimming cost V 3 bases and J 7 bases, with 14 bases left between them. CDR1 SGDLS and CDR2 YYNGEE come from the germline V gene. CDR3 length equals 14 residues. CDR3: CASSAPPLANEQFF. The CDR3 DNA reads as TGTGCCAGCAGCGCTCCCCCCCTTGCGAATGAGCAGTTCTTC.

This chain joins TRBV2 and TRBJ2-1, with 14 bases matching TRBD2. V gave up 5 bases and J gave up 10 bases; unmatched junction bases: 4. This CDR3 region has 14 residues. Germline V gene sequence: CDR1 SNHLY, CDR2 FYNNEI. The CDR3 DNA reads TGTGCCAGCAGTCTTGGACTAGCGGGGGGCGAGCAGTTCTTC. It codes for CASSLGLAGGEQFF.

The chain couples TRBV9 to TRBJ1-2, with D perhaps matching TRBD1 (5 bases). Trimming left V 0 bases short and J 4 bases short, with 13 bases between. The length of the CDR3 is 15 residues. CDR1 is SGDLS and CDR2 is YYNGEE in the germline V gene. The CDR3 nucleotides are TGTGCCAGCAGCGTAGCTAAAGGAGGGGTCTATGGCTACACCTTC. It encodes CASSVAKGGVYGYTF.

The chain joins TRBV9 to TRBJ1-2; TRBD1 aligns across 7 bases. The germline gives CDR1 SGDLS, CDR2 YYNGEE. The CDR3 length is 13 residues. J gave up 8 bases and V 2 bases, and 6 bases lay outside the gene matches. The CDR3 is CASSVPGGLGYTF. The CDR3 bases are TGTGCCAGCAGCGTTCCAGGGGGGCTCGGCTACACCTTC. Based on the CDR3 plus reference TRBV9 and TRBJ1-2, the full variable domain is DSGVTQTPKHLITATGQRVTLRCSPRSGDLSVYWYQQSLDQGLQFLIQYYNGEERAKGNILERFSAQQFPDLHSELNLSSLELGDSALYFCASSVPGGLGYTFGSGTRLTVV.

This chain joins TRBV5-4 and TRBJ2-1; TRBD2 matches at 7 bases. This CDR3 is built from 17 residues. V shed 2 bases, J shed 5 bases, and the junction held 13 bases outside the gene matches. Germline CDR1 reads SGHNT; CDR2 reads YYREEE (reference sequence). CDR3 in DNA: TGTGCCAGCAGCTTATCATTCAGCGGGGTGAACGACAATGAGCAGTTCTTC. Residues: CASSLSFSGVNDNEQFF.

The CDR3 is CASSQVQGQGMETQYF. CDR3 coding DNA: TGTGCCAGCAGCCAAGTACAGGGGCAGGGGATGGAGACCCAGTACTTC. The chain combines TRBV4-2 with TRBJ2-5, with TRBD1 identical over 7 bases. The CDR3 extends over 16 amino acids. V lost 1 base to trimming and J lost 5 bases; unmatched junction nucleotides: 10. In germline, CDR1 is LGHNA, CDR2 YNFKEQ.

The chain links TRBV6-5 to TRBJ1-4; no definite D call. Germline CDR1 MNHEY, CDR2 SVGAGI. This CDR3 is built from 16 residues. Trimming cost V 0 bases and J 5 bases, with 13 bases left between them. DNA of the CDR3: TGTGCCAGCAGTTACTCGATCGCCAAGCTGAATGAAAAACTGTTTTTT. This sequence encodes CASSYSIAKLNEKLFF.

This chain links TRBV9 with TRBJ2-7; the match to TRBD2 covers 8 bases. Losses at the gene ends were 0 bases for V and 4 bases for J; bases not matched to a gene: 6. The CDR3 extends over 15 amino acids. The germline CDR1 and CDR2 sequences are SGDLS and YYNGEE. CDR3 bases: TGTGCCAGCAGCGTAGATTCTAGCGGGTTATACGAGCAGTACTTC. Protein sequence: CASSVDSSGLYEQYF.

The gene calls are TRBV18 and TRBJ1-1; D might be TRBD1 (5 bases). Per germline, CDR1 KGHSH and CDR2 LQKENI. The V gene lost 2 bases and the J gene lost 4 bases, with 17 bases spanning the gap. The CDR3 is made up of 16 amino acids. CDR3 in DNA: TGTGCCAGCTCACCAAATCGGCTTGGGGGGGGCACTGAAGCTTTCTTT. Its protein product is CASSPNRLGGGTEAFF. The full variable domain, in which reference TRBV18 and TRBJ1-1 provide the parts outside the CDR3, is NAGVMQNPRHLVRRRGQEARLRCSPMKGHSHVYWYRQLPEEGLKFMVYLQKENIIDESGMPKERFSAEFPKEGPSILRIQQVVRGDSAAYFCASSPNRLGGGTEAFFGQGTRLTVV.

The chain employs TRBV9 and TRBJ1-6, with D uncertain. The V gene lost 7 bases and the J gene lost 6 bases, with 17 bases spanning the gap. Germline V gene lookup returns CDR1 SGDLS and CDR2 YYNGEE. The CDR3 length is 15 residues. The CDR3 reads CASAVGGNSNSPLHF. CDR3 in DNA: TGTGCCAGCGCGGTGGGAGGGAATAGTAATTCACCCCTCCACTTT.

The V call is TRBV5-1, the J call TRBJ1-1, with D possibly TRBD1 on 6 matching bases. The CDR3 spans 15 residues. With 0 bases removed from V and 4 bases from J, the gap between germline ends came to 13 bases. The V gene's germline CDR1 is SGHRS and CDR2 YFSETQ. This chain's CDR3 is CASSLEGQTLTEAFF. CDR3 bases: TGCGCCAGCAGCTTGGAAGGACAGACCCTCACTGAAGCTTTCTTT.

The chain has TRBV29-1 and TRBJ1-1, with TRBD1 identical over 7 bases. This CDR3 spans 12 amino acids. V lost 7 bases to trimming and J lost 1 base; unmatched junction nucleotides: 3. Germline CDR1 is SQVTM and CDR2 is ANQGSEA. The chain's CDR3 is CSAGQQNTEAFF. CDR3 DNA: TGCAGCGCGGGACAGCAGAACACTGAAGCTTTCTTT.

The rearrangement links TRBV28 to TRBJ2-3, with 7 bases fitting TRBD1. CDR1 and CDR2 from the germline V gene are MDHEN and SYDVKM. V shed 4 bases, J shed 3 bases, and the junction held 4 bases outside the gene matches. The CDR3 sequence is 14 residues long. The CDR3 loop is CASSSTGLTDTQYF. CDR3 DNA sequence: TGTGCCAGCAGTTCGACAGGGTTGACAGATACGCAGTATTTT.

This clone was counted only a few times. This chain connects TRBV2 to TRBJ1-5; 7 nucleotides match TRBD1. V trimming: 4 bases; J trimming: 8 bases; junction bases outside the gene matches: 5. Germline assignment: CDR1 SNHLY and CDR2 FYNNEI. The CDR3 is 13 amino acids. The CDR3 spells CASSGTGREPQHF. CDR3 coding DNA: TGTGCCAGCAGTGGGACAGGCAGGGAGCCCCAGCATTTT.

The chain is built from TRBV10-3 and TRBJ2-1; 7 nucleotides match TRBD2. CDR1 ENHRY and CDR2 SYGVKD come from the germline V gene. The ends lost 0 bases at V and 0 bases at J; junction bases unmatched: 8. This CDR3 comprises 18 residues. CDR3 region: CAISESPSGTSSYNEQFF. For the CDR3, the DNA is TGTGCCATCAGTGAGTCCCCTAGCGGTACCAGCTCCTACAATGAGCAGTTCTTC.

The rearrangement links TRBV7-9 to TRBJ1-4; D is unresolved. The CDR3 spans 14 residues. Trimming removed 5 bases from V and 5 bases from J, with 12 bases in between. Germline values: CDR1 SEHNR, CDR2 FQNEAQ (reference sequence). CDR3 DNA: TGTGCCAGCAGCAACTCCTTTTACAATGAAAAACTGTTTTTT. Translation: CASSNSFYNEKLFF.

As regards this clone: This sample includes further DNA sequences coding for the same CDR3. The V and J genes are TRBV9 and TRBJ2-1; D perhaps matches TRBD2 (6 bases). The ends were cut back, 2 bases at V and 0 bases at J, with 9 bases in the middle. Germline V gene data show CDR1 as SGDLS and CDR2 as YYNGEE. The CDR3 length is 15 residues. The CDR3 DNA is TGTGCCAGCAGCGTTAGCGGAAGCTCCTACAATGAGCAGTTCTTC. Translation gives CASSVSGSSYNEQFF.